One and the same sample provided the 21 T cell receptor beta chains below, sequenced in a study of blood T cells in healthy people across ages. A second 7 to 11 cycle PCR used barcoded and J-beta primers. TCRdb redid the calling of the 5' RACE reads with MiXCR, one entry per CDR3 protein. Here the sample spans over 1,300,000 distinct CDR3 sequences, around 59% being singletons. Sequenced input: blood. Every receptor here comes from a man between 18 and 35 years old in good health.

Points on this clonotype: Being one base from a much bigger clone, this may be a read error. The chain couples TRBV12-3 or TRBV12-4 to TRBJ2-7, with D maybe TRBD1 (5 bases). The CDR3 extends over 13 amino acids. The V end was cut by 3 bases, the J end by 3 bases, with 9 bases between. The CDR3 nucleotides are TGTGCCAGCAGTTTTGGCAGGGTCTACGAGCAGTACTTC. Protein product: CASSFGRVYEQYF.

In this sample, this clonotype turned up a few times. The genes are TRBV27 and TRBJ1-2, with TRBD1 matching over 11 bases. J gave up 7 bases and V 5 bases, and 6 bases lay outside the gene matches. The germline gives CDR1 MNHEY, CDR2 SMNVEV (reference sequence). The CDR3 spans 14 residues. CDR3 sequence: CASSGTGGRFGYTF. The CDR3 DNA reads TGTGCCAGCAGTGGGACAGGGGGAAGATTTGGCTACACCTTC.

V is TRBV4-2 and J is TRBJ2-2; D uncertain. CDR1 and CDR2 (germline): LGHNA, YNFKEQ. CDR3 length: 14 residues. V was pared by 0 bases and J by 6 bases, with 8 bases between. CDR3 protein: CASSQEGQAGELFF. CDR3 in DNA: TGTGCCAGCAGCCAAGAAGGGCAGGCCGGGGAGCTGTTTTTT.

For this clonotype: Compared with germline, one end of the junction differs, possibly owing to a read error. The V and J genes are TRBV20-1 and TRBJ2-6, with TRBD1 as a possible D gene (6 bases). Germline V gene sequence: CDR1 DFQATT, CDR2 SNEGSKA (reference sequence). This CDR3 contains 15 residues. CDR3: CSARDQGSGVNVLTF. CDR3 bases: TGCAGTGCTAGAGATCAGGGGTCTGGGGTCAACGTCCTGACTTTC.

The chain joins TRBV29-1 to TRBJ2-5, with TRBD1 matching over 7 bases. V shed 6 bases, J shed 1 base, and the junction held 5 bases outside the gene matches. CDR1 and CDR2 (germline): SQVTM, ANQGSEA. The CDR3 totals 13 residues. The chain's CDR3 is CSVGTAIQETQYF. The DNA for the CDR3 is TGCAGCGTGGGGACAGCTATCCAAGAGACCCAGTACTTC.

V and J are TRBV7-2 and TRBJ1-2; D is perhaps TRBD1 (6 bases). Trimming stripped 3 bases from V and 6 bases from J, with 17 bases between. The CDR3 is 15 residues long. In germline, CDR1 is SGHTA, CDR2 FQGNSA. The CDR3 coding sequence is TGTGCCAGCAGCTTCCCCAGGGGATATCAAGATGGCTACACCTTC. It encodes CASSFPRGYQDGYTF.

This clonotype was detected a few times. The chain is built from TRBV4-2 and TRBJ2-5; 10 bases are a match to TRBD2. The V and J ends lost 4 bases and 3 bases, in that order; junction bases with no gene match: 8. The CDR3 sequence is 16 residues long. CDR1 LGHNA and CDR2 YNFKEQ come from the germline V gene. This CDR3 is CASSLGTSEVEETQYF. DNA for the CDR3: TGTGCCAGCAGCCTGGGGACTAGCGAGGTTGAAGAGACCCAGTACTTC.

This clonotype was picked up one time. The J gene is TRBJ1-5, the V gene TRBV6-1; 9 bases agree with TRBD1. Trimming took 2 bases from V and 0 from J; bases not matched to a gene: 8. The CDR3 covers 18 residues. Per germline, CDR1 MNHNS and CDR2 SASEGT. This CDR3 reads CASSERGGQGYSNQPQHF. For the CDR3, the DNA is TGTGCCAGCAGTGAAAGGGGGGGACAGGGCTATAGCAATCAGCCCCAGCATTTT.

This clonotype appeared a few times. This chain uses TRBV4-3 with TRBJ2-7; perhaps D is TRBD1 or TRBD2 (5 bases each). Trimming took 0 bases from V and 5 from J, leaving 11 bases between them. The CDR3 is 14 residues long. CDR1 and CDR2 from the germline V gene are LGHNA and YSLEER. The CDR3, as DNA: TGCGCCAGCAGCCAAGACTCAGGGAGCCACGAGCAGTACTTC. Amino acid sequence: CASSQDSGSHEQYF.

This clonotype has more than one count but fewer than ten. CDR3 loop: CAISESPGASEQYF. The CDR3 DNA is TGTGCCATCAGTGAGTCCCCGGGGGCATCCGAGCAGTACTTC. The V call is TRBV10-3, the J call TRBJ2-4, with D perhaps given as TRBD1 or TRBD2 (6 bases each). The J call may be mistaken, given a closer DNA end match to TRBJ2-7. The germline V gene has CDR1 ENHRY and CDR2 SYGVKD. The CDR3 consists of 14 residues.

The V call is TRBV27, the J call TRBJ2-7; no definite D call. Between the trimmed V and J ends, which lost 0 bases and 2 bases, there was a span of 14 bases. Looked up from germline, CDR1 is MNHEY and CDR2 is SMNVEV (reference sequence). The CDR3 length is 16 residues. CDR3 amino acids: CASSLSIGFIAYEQYF. CDR3 sequence (DNA): TGTGCCAGCAGTTTATCGATCGGGTTTATCGCCTACGAGCAGTACTTC.

This clonotype was counted a single time. The V and J genes are TRBV3-1 and TRBJ1-2; D is ambiguous. This CDR3 comprises 13 residues. Germline V gene data show CDR1 as LGHDT and CDR2 as YNNKEL (reference sequence). The germline V and J ends were trimmed by 2 bases and 7 bases, with 11 bases remaining between them. CDR3 sequence reads: CASSQNPGSGYTF. For the CDR3, the DNA is TGTGCCAGCAGCCAAAACCCTGGGTCTGGCTACACCTTC.

The rearrangement joins TRBV27 to TRBJ1-1; D remains ambiguous. Germline V gene data show CDR1 as MNHEY and CDR2 as SMNVEV (reference sequence). V was shortened by 5 bases and J by 8 bases, with 18 bases between the two germline ends. This CDR3 has 14 amino acids. CDR3: CASSVAGSLNEAFF. For the CDR3, the DNA is TGTGCCAGCAGTGTGGCCGGAAGCCTCAACGAAGCTTTCTTT.

This sequence joins TRBV20-1 and TRBJ2-7, with D unresolved. Germline CDR1 and CDR2: DFQATT and SNEGSKA (reference sequence). Trimming stripped 3 bases from V and 6 bases from J, with 9 bases between. There are 11 residues in the CDR3. The CDR3 protein is CSASSIGEQYF. The CDR3 coding sequence is TGCAGTGCTAGCTCCATCGGCGAGCAGTACTTC.

The chain joins TRBV2 to TRBJ1-5, with D unclear. The length of the CDR3 is 14 residues. CDR1 SNHLY and CDR2 FYNNEI come from the germline V gene. V dropped 8 bases and J dropped 1 base, with 12 bases sitting between them. The DNA for the CDR3 is TGTGCCAGCCGGGCGAGGGAGAGCAATCAGCCCCAGCATTTT. Translation: CASRARESNQPQHF.

The V gene is TRBV6-2 or TRBV6-3, the J gene TRBJ1-2; D not certain. CDR1 and CDR2 from the germline V gene are MNHEY and SVGEGT. Trimming took 2 bases from V and 4 from J, leaving 14 bases between them. The CDR3 is 15 residues long. In DNA, the CDR3 is TGTGCCAGCAGTTACGCCCCGGGCCGGGGCTATGGCTACACCTTC. This encodes CASSYAPGRGYGYTF.

V gene TRBV14 combines with J gene TRBJ1-3, with TRBD1 identical over 10 bases. Germline CDR1 SGHDN, CDR2 FVKESK. J gave up 0 bases and V 4 bases, and 3 bases lay outside the gene matches. The CDR3 is made up of 16 amino acids. The CDR3 reads CASSRRTGGSGNTIYF. The CDR3 DNA follows: TGTGCCAGCAGCCGACGGACAGGGGGCTCTGGAAACACCATATATTTT.

The chain carries TRBV7-9 and TRBJ2-5; TRBD2 matches 8 bases. Germline V gene lookup returns CDR1 SEHNR and CDR2 FQNEAQ (reference sequence). This CDR3 region has 16 residues. Unmatched junction bases numbered 12, after V lost 3 bases and J lost 6 bases. Here the CDR3 DNA reads TGTGCCAGCAGCTTCTCCGGGGGGGCGGTAAGGCAGACCCAGTACTTC. Its protein product is CASSFSGGAVRQTQYF.

This clonotype appeared a few times. This chain uses TRBV12-5 with TRBJ2-5, with TRBD1 identical over 8 bases. CDR1 LGHNT and CDR2 FRNRAP come from the germline V gene. CDR3 length equals 16 residues. V shed 4 bases and J 1 base; nucleotides not matched to a gene: 8. In nucleotides, the CDR3 is TGTGCTAGTGGTTCACCGGACAGGGCTGGCCAAGAGACCCAGTACTTC. This sequence encodes CASGSPDRAGQETQYF.

V is TRBV25-1 and J is TRBJ2-5, with D unclear. Per the germline V gene, CDR1 is MGHDK and CDR2 is SYGVNS. The germline V and J ends were trimmed by 3 bases and 1 base, with 12 bases remaining between them. The CDR3 covers 15 residues. The CDR3 DNA sequence: TGTGCCAGCAGTGATCCAAATCATACCCAAGAGACCCAGTACTTC. Its translation: CASSDPNHTQETQYF.

This clonotype was recorded a few times. The chain links TRBV25-1 to TRBJ1-5, with TRBD1 matching over 9 bases. Germline assignment: CDR1 MGHDK and CDR2 SYGVNS. This CDR3 region has 15 residues. After removal of 4 bases from V and 5 bases from J, the junction contained 6 bases not matched to a gene. In DNA form, the CDR3 reads TGTGCCAGCAGTGCCGTGGGGACAGGGTATCAGCCCCAGCATTTT. This translates into CASSAVGTGYQPQHF.